The 7 T cell receptor beta chains reported below all come from one sample, sequenced in a study of T cells in tuberculosis. The data were produced by immunoSEQ multiplex PCR, yet TCRdb's version contains in-frame clones alone and is incomplete. Of tens of thousands of clones in the sample, approximately 85% are singletons; the top ten hold 14% to 15%. As to time point: new active TB diagnosis, blood taken before or within 7 days of starting treatment. Sequences were derived from PBMCs, sampled at tuberculosis diagnosis. These receptors all come from an adult with tuberculosis.

V is TRBV7-6 and J is TRBJ2-7; no clear D gene. Trimming took off 1 base at V and 1 base at J, with 11 bases between the two ends. The CDR3 sequence is 15 residues long. Germline V gene lookup returns CDR1 SGHVS and CDR2 FNYEAQ. For the CDR3, the DNA is TGTGCCAGCAGCTTAGATACCGGCGGTTCCTACGAGCAGTACTTC. Protein product: CASSLDTGGSYEQYF. Supplemented by reference TRBV7-6 and TRBJ2-7, the full variable domain reads GAGVSQSPRYKVTKRGQDVALRCDPISGHVSLYWYRQALGQGPEFLTYFNYEAQQDKSGLPNDRFSAERPEGSISTLTIQRTEQRDSAMYRCASSLDTGGSYEQYFGPGTRLTVT.

V gene TRBV9 combines with J gene TRBJ2-3, with D tentatively TRBD2 (5 bases). The CDR3 covers 14 residues. The V gene lost 4 bases and the J gene lost 9 bases, with 18 bases spanning the gap. From germline, CDR1 is SGDLS and CDR2 YYNGEE. Here the CDR3 DNA reads TGTGCCAGCAGCCCAACTAGGGTGGGTGTGACGCAGTATTTT. It specifies CASSPTRVGVTQYF.

This sequence joins TRBV6-5 and TRBJ1-2; D is uncertain. Trimming removed 2 bases from V and 1 base from J, with 5 bases in between. CDR3 size: 13 residues. CDR1 is MNHEY, CDR2 SVGAGI, per germline. DNA of the CDR3: TGTGCCAGCAGTTACGGGCTTAACTATGGCTACACCTTC. Translating it yields CASSYGLNYGYTF.

The rearrangement links TRBV5-1 to TRBJ2-2; D is possibly TRBD1 (5 bases). The CDR3 spans 12 residues. Germline CDR1 and CDR2: SGHRS and YFSETQ. The V end lost 5 bases, the J end lost 6 bases, and 8 bases lay between the germline ends. DNA of the CDR3: TGCGCCAGCAGAACAGGCCCCGGGGAGCTGTTTTTT. It encodes CASRTGPGELFF.

The V gene is TRBV30, the J gene TRBJ2-2, with D maybe TRBD1 (5 bases). Germline assignment: CDR1 GTSNPN and CDR2 SVGIG (reference sequence). V shed 1 base and J shed 3 bases, with 12 bases lying between them. The CDR3 has 15 residues. The CDR3 loop reads CAWSAMSGYTGELFF. CDR3 bases: TGTGCCTGGAGTGCCATGTCAGGGTACACCGGGGAGCTGTTTTTT.

The J gene is TRBJ1-4, the V gene TRBV5-1; 7 bases fit TRBD1. With V trimmed by 3 bases and J by 4 bases, 6 bases remained unmatched. Germline CDR1 and CDR2: SGHRS and YFSETQ. This CDR3 has 15 amino acids. CDR3 sequence reads: CASSYMTGINEKLFF. The CDR3 region has the DNA TGCGCCAGCAGCTACATGACAGGGATTAATGAAAAACTGTTTTTT.

This sequence joins TRBV30 and TRBJ2-7; D remains unclear. Trimming removed 2 bases at V and 6 bases at J, with 11 bases between. The CDR3 covers 12 residues. Germline lookup yields CDR1 GTSNPN and CDR2 SVGIG (reference sequence). CDR3 sequence: CAWSMGLLEQYF. CDR3 in DNA: TGTGCCTGGAGTATGGGCTTGCTCGAGCAGTACTTC.